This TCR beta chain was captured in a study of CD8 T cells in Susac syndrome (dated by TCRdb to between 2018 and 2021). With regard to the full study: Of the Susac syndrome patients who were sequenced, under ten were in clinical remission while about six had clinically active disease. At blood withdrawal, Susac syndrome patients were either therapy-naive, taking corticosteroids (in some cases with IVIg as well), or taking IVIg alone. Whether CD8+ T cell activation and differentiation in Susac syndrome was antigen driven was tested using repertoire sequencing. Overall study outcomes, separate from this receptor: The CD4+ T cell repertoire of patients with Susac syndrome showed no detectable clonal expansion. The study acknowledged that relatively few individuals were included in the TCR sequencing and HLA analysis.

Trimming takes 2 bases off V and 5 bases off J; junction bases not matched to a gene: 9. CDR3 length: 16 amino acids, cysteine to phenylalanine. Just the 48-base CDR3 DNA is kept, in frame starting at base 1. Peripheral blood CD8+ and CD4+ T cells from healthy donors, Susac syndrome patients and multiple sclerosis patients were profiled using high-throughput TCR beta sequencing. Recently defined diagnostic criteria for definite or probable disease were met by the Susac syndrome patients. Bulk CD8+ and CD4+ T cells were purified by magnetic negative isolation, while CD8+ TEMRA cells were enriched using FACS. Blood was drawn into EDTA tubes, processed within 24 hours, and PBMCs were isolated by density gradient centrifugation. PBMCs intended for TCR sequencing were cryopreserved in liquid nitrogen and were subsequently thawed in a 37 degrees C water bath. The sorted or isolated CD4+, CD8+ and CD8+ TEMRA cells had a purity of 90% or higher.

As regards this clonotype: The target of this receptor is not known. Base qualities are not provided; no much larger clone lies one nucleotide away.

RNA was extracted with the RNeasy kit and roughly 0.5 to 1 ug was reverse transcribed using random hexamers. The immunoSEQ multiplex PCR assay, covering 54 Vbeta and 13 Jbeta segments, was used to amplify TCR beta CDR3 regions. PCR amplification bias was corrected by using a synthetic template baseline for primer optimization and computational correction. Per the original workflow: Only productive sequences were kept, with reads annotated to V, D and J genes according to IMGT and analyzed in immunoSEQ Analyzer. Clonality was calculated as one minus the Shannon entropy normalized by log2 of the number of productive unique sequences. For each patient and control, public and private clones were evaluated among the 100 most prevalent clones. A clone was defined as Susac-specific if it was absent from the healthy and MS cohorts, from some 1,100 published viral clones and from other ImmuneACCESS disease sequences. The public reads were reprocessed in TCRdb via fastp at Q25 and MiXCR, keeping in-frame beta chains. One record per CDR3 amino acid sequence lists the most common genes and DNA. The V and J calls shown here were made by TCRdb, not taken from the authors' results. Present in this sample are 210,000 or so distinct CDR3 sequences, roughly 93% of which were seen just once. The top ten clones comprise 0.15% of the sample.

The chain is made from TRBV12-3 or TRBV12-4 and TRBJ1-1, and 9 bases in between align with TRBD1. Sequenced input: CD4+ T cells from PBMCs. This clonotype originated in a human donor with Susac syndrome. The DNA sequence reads TGTGCCAGCAGTTTATATAGAGGGACAGGGAGGACTGAAGCTTTCTTT. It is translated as CASSLYRGTGRTEAFF.